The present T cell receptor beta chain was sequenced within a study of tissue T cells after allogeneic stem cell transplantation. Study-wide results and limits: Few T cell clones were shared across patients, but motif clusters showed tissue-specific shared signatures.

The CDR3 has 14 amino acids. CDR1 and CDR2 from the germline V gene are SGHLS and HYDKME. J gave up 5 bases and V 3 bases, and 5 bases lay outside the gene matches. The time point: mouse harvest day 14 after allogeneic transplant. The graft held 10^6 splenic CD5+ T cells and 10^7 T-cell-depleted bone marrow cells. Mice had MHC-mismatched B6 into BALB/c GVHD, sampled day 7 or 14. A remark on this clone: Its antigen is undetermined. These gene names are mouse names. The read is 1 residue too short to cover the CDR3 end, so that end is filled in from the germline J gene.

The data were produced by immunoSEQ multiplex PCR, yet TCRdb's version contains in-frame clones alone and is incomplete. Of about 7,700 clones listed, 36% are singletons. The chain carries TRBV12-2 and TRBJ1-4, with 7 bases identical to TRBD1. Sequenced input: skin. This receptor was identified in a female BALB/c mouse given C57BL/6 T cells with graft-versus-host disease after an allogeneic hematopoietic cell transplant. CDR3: CASSEQGRNERLFF. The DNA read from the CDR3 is TGTGCCAGCTCTGAACAGGGGCGGAACGAAAGATTATTT.